Listed here are 10 T cell receptor beta chains from one sample, sequenced in a study of blood T cell repertoires in COVID-19. Measured with immunoSEQ multiplex PCR; TCRdb has only the in-frame clones, and not every one. The sample shows some 490,000 clones, about 88% of them seen only once. Sequencing input: PBMCs or T cells enriched from blood (not recorded which). Source of these receptors: a woman aged 55-70 years who had recovered from COVID-19.

The CDR3 reads CASSLDLGGAIEQYF. The CDR3 region has the DNA TGTGCCAGCAGCTTAGATCTTGGTGGGGCAATCGAGCAGTACTTC. This chain connects TRBV11-3 to TRBJ2-7; weak D call: TRBD1 (5 bases). V shed 0 bases and J shed 6 bases, with 15 bases lying between them. In germline, CDR1 is SGHNT, CDR2 YENEEA. This CDR3 comprises 15 residues.

In its sample, this clone was seen once. The sample holds other DNA sequences that translate to the same CDR3. The chain has TRBV24-1 and TRBJ1-5; D unclear. The CDR3 runs to 14 residues. The germline CDR1 and CDR2 sequences are KGHDR and SFDVKD. V shed 4 bases and J shed 3 bases, with 9 bases lying between them. CDR3 nucleotide sequence: TGTGCCACCAGTGAAGGAGGGCTCAATCAGCCCCAGCATTTT. It codes for CATSEGGLNQPQHF.

This chain connects TRBV4-1 to TRBJ1-2; D not resolved. Germline CDR1 reads MGHRA; CDR2 reads YSYEKL. V lost 4 bases to trimming and J lost 7 bases, with 13 bases between them. The CDR3 runs 13 residues. The CDR3 region has the DNA TGCGCCAGCAGCCTGCCCACCGGGTCTGGCTACACCTTC. Its protein is CASSLPTGSGYTF.

J is TRBJ1-1 and V is TRBV15, with D possibly being TRBD1 (6 bases). The CDR3 loop spans 14 amino acids. Germline V gives CDR1 LNHNV, CDR2 YYDKDF (reference sequence). Trimming removed 3 bases at V and 7 bases at J, with 15 bases between. DNA of the CDR3: TGTGCCACCAGCAGCATCCGGACAGTTCTTGAAGCTTTCTTT. It codes for CATSSIRTVLEAFF.

This clone was counted a single time. This chain connects TRBV14 to TRBJ2-7; 9 nucleotides align to TRBD1. Germline values: CDR1 SGHDN, CDR2 FVKESK. Trimming removed 5 bases from V and 3 bases from J; junction bases left unmatched: 5. The CDR3 sequence is 14 residues long. The CDR3 sequence: CASSSGTGFYEQYV. CDR3 sequence (DNA): TGTGCCAGCAGCTCCGGGACAGGGTTCTACGAGCAGTACGTC.

The chain carries TRBV25-1 and TRBJ2-5; 9 bases agree with TRBD1. The CDR3 is 13 amino acids. V shed 6 bases and J 7 bases; nucleotides not matched to a gene: 6. Germline CDR1 and CDR2: MGHDK and SYGVNS. DNA of the CDR3: TGTGCCAGCAGCCACAGGGGGCTGGGGACCCAGTACTTC. Translation gives CASSHRGLGTQYF.

The count of this clone is one. V and J are TRBV3-1 (or the pseudogene TRBV3-2) and TRBJ2-3; the match to TRBD2 covers 8 bases. This CDR3 has 16 residues. Germline assignment: CDR1 LGHDT and CDR2 YNNKEL (reference sequence). Trimming took 0 bases from V and 4 from J; bases not matched to a gene: 6. The CDR3 reads CASSQEFAGGSDTQYF. The DNA of the CDR3 is TGTGCCAGCAGCCAAGAGTTTGCGGGGGGCTCAGATACGCAGTATTTT.

This clone was counted once. The V call is TRBV7-7, the J call TRBJ2-1; 12 positions match TRBD2. CDR3 length: 17 amino acids. After removal of 5 bases from V and 4 bases from J, the junction contained 9 bases not matched to a gene. Per the germline V gene, CDR1 is SSHAT and CDR2 is FNYEAQ (reference sequence). CDR3 sequence reads: CASSPRLAGDLYNEQFF. The CDR3 nucleotides are TGTGCCAGCAGCCCCCGACTAGCGGGGGACCTGTACAATGAGCAGTTCTTC.

In DNA, the CDR3 is TGTGCCAGCAGTGAACTAGCGGGGGGGACAGATACGCAGTATTTT. It translates to CASSELAGGTDTQYF. The genes are TRBV28 and TRBJ2-3; 13 bases are shared with TRBD2. The V and J ends lost 5 bases and 3 bases, in that order; junction bases with no gene match: 2. The germline V gene encodes CDR1 MDHEN and CDR2 SYDVKM. The CDR3 consists of 15 residues.

Comment on this clone: Relative to the germline gene, one junction end is altered; a read error may explain this. This chain uses TRBV7-7 with TRBJ2-2; D tentatively reads TRBD1 or TRBD2 (6 bases each). Looked up from germline, CDR1 is SSHAT and CDR2 is FNYEAQ (reference sequence). The CDR3 is 16 amino acids. CDR3 nucleotides: TGTGCTAGCAGCTTAGGGGGGCCCTCCCTCCCCGGGGAGCTGTTTTTT. This sequence encodes CASSLGGPSLPGELFF.